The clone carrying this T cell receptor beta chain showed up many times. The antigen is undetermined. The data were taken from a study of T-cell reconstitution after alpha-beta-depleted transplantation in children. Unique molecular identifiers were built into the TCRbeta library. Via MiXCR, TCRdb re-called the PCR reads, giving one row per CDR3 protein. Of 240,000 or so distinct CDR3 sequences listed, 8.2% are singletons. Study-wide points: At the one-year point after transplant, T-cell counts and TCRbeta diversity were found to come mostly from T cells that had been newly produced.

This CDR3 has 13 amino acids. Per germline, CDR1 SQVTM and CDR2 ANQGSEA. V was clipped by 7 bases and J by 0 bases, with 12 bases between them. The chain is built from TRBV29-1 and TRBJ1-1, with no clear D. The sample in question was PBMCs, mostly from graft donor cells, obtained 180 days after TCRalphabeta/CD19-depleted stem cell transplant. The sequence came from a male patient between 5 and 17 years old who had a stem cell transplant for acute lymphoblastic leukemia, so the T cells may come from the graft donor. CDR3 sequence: CSGRVGMNTEAFF. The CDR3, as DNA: TGCAGCGGCCGAGTAGGCATGAACACTGAAGCTTTCTTT.